This T cell receptor (beta chain) was observed in a study of response to subunit inactivated influenza vaccine. Findings and caveats of the study: With each seasonal influenza vaccination, the authors suggested, few new T cells are recruited.

Note on this clonotype: Antigen: not known.

Using its own MiXCR run on the RT-PCR reads, TCRdb lists one record per CDR3 protein. The sample carries 650,000 to 800,000 distinct CDR3 sequences, around 20% recorded once. The sequencing used PBMCs from blood, collected about 5 days after vaccination. The origin of this receptor is a man aged 50-60 years who received an inactivated influenza vaccine.

The CDR3 DNA reads as TGCGCCAGCAGCCAGAGGGACACCCAAGAGACCCAGTACTTC. Translating gives CASSQRDTQETQYF. The chain recombines TRBV4-1 with TRBJ2-5; possibly TRBD1 for D (6 bases). CDR3 length: 14 residues. The germline gives CDR1 MGHRA, CDR2 YSYEKL. V was cut by 3 bases and J by 1 base, with 9 bases left in between.